The 26 T cell receptor beta chains given below trace back to one sample, sequenced in a study of T cell clonality in common variable immunodeficiency. TCRdb's table, derived via immunoSEQ multiplex PCR, lists solely in-frame clones and lacks some. The profile covers about 55,000 clones, none occurring a single time. Input material: peripheral blood mononuclear cells. These TCRs come from a person aged 18 to 69 in good health.

In its sample, this clone was seen many times. From the germline J gene comes the end of the CDR3, since the read stops 3 residues before it. The chain has TRBV23-1 and TRBJ2-3, with a tentative D call TRBD2 (6 bases). Being an ORF, TRBV23-1 has a function that is uncertain. CDR3 length equals 17 residues. Trimming removed 5 bases from V and 8 bases from J, with 26 bases in between. The CDR3 loop is CASSYSIAEVVSGTQYF. The DNA read from the CDR3 is TGCGCCAGCAGTTACTCCATAGCGGAAGTGGTTTCAGGTACG.

This clone was seen many times. The read terminates 3 residues ahead of where the CDR3 ends, so the germline J gene completes it. The chain has TRBV6-1 and TRBJ2-1, with a weak D call TRBD1 (6 bases). The CDR3 runs to 14 residues. Germline V gene sequence: CDR1 MNHNS, CDR2 SASEGT. V lost 4 bases and J 4 bases, leaving 11 bases between the germline ends. The CDR3 is CASSVAGDYNEQFF. The covered CDR3 bases are TGTGCCAGCAGTGTGGCAGGGGATTACAATGAG.

There are many counts of this clone. The CDR3 extends 3 residues past the end of the read, so its final part is completed from the germline J gene. V and J are TRBV9 and TRBJ2-1, with a weak D call TRBD1 (5 bases). CDR1 is SGDLS and CDR2 is YYNGEE in the germline V gene. The CDR3 is 16 residues long. V was pared by 0 bases and J by 5 bases, with 15 bases between. The DNA read from the CDR3 is TGTGCCAGCAGCGTAGGATTTGCGGTGGGGCACAATGAG. It translates to CASSVGFAVGHNE. The entire CDR3 protein reads CASSVGFAVGHNEQFF.

At least ten counts were recorded for this clone. Read data end 3 residues before the CDR3 end; the end is taken from the germline J gene. This chain uses TRBV7-2 with TRBJ2-1, with 9 bases lining up with TRBD1. Germline V gene sequence: CDR1 SGHTA, CDR2 FQGNSA. This CDR3 is 15 amino acids long. V shed 5 bases, J shed 3 bases, and the junction held 5 bases outside the gene matches. The sequenced part of the CDR3 DNA is TGTGCCAGCAGCCAACAGGGGGCTGTCTACAATGAG. Encoded protein: CASSQQGAVYNE. The CDR3 reads in full as CASSQQGAVYNEQFF.

In its sample, this clone was seen many times. The missing CDR3 end, 3 residues past where the read stops, is filled in from the germline J gene. V and J are TRBV20-1 and TRBJ2-7; TRBD2 matches at 8 bases. Trimming removed 0 bases from V and 4 bases from J; junction bases left unmatched: 8. The length of the CDR3 is 15 residues. Germline V gene lookup returns CDR1 DFQATT and CDR2 SNEGSKA (reference sequence). The sequenced part of the CDR3 DNA is TGCAGTGCTAGAGATCTTAGCGGGAATCTGTACGAG. This sequence encodes CSARDLSGNLYE. The complete CDR3 protein is CSARDLSGNLYEQYF.

To note about this clone: The observed sequence ends 3 residues before the CDR3 terminus, with the missing tail filled in from the germline J gene. Other DNA sequences from this sample encode an identical CDR3 as well. The rearrangement uses TRBV18 and TRBJ2-2; 7 nucleotides match TRBD1. The germline gives CDR1 KGHSH, CDR2 LQKENI. The CDR3 runs to 16 residues. CDR3 sequence: CASSPTSRDSEEKLFF. The sequenced part of the CDR3 DNA is TGTGCCAGCTCCCCAACGAGCCGGGACAGCGAGGAAAAG. The full variable domain, completed using reference TRBV18 and TRBJ2-2, is NAGVMQNPRHLVRRRGQEARLRCSPMKGHSHVYWYRQLPEEGLKFMVYLQKENIIDESGMPKERFSAEFPKEGPSILRIQQVVRGDSAAYFCASSPTSRDSEEKLFFGEGSRLTVL.

This clone was found many times. Sequencing ends 3 residues short of the CDR3 end; the germline J gene provides the rest. V and J are TRBV7-9 and TRBJ2-7, with 7 bases lining up with TRBD2. The ends lost 2 bases at V and 6 bases at J; junction bases unmatched: 4. The V gene's germline CDR1 is SEHNR and CDR2 FQNEAQ (reference sequence). This CDR3 contains 13 residues. CDR3 region: CASSLRAGAEQYF. The covered CDR3 bases are TGTGCCAGCAGCTTACGGGCGGGAGCCGAG.

The table lists this clone with many counts. Read coverage stops 3 residues before the CDR3 terminus; the germline J gene supplies the remainder. The chain has TRBV19 and TRBJ1-2, with 10 bases that match TRBD1. With 9 bases clipped from V and 4 bases from J, the junction kept 8 bases outside the gene matches. Per the germline V gene, CDR1 is LNHDA and CDR2 is SQIVND (reference sequence). The CDR3 has 14 amino acids. The CDR3 is CASAETGGSYGYTF. The CDR3 DNA, read in part, is TGTGCCAGCGCTGAGACAGGGGGCTCCTATGGC.

In this sample, this clone turned up many times. The read ends 3 residues shy of where the CDR3 ends; the end is completed using the germline J gene. The V call is TRBV23-1, the J call TRBJ2-4; D gene ambiguous. TRBV23-1 is flagged as an ORF with uncertain function. The CDR3 extends over 10 amino acids. Trimming shortened V by 10 bases and J by 6 bases, and 7 bases separated the two germline ends. This CDR3 is CATKGNIQYF. The sequenced CDR3 bases are TGCGCCACAAAGGGAAACATT.

At least ten counts were recorded for this clone. The read stops 3 residues short of the end of the CDR3; the missing end is completed from the germline J gene. The V call is TRBV7-2, the J call TRBJ2-3, with TRBD1 as a possible D gene (6 bases). This CDR3 has 13 residues. Germline assignment: CDR1 SGHTA and CDR2 FQGNSA. V lost 6 bases to trimming and J lost 1 base, with 8 bases between them. Incomplete CDR3 DNA: TGTGCCAGCAGGCCAGGGGGCACAGATACG. Translated, it gives CASRPGGTDT. The full CDR3 protein is CASRPGGTDTQYF.

In this sample, this clone turned up many times. The read is 3 residues too short to cover the CDR3 end, so that end is filled in from the germline J gene. This sequence joins TRBV6-4 and TRBJ1-2, with D possibly matching TRBD1 (5 bases). CDR1 and CDR2 (germline): MRHNA, SNTAGT. The CDR3 is 15 amino acids. CDR3 region: CASSGSGGDADTYTF. CDR3 bases read: TGTGCCAGCAGTGGTAGCGGGGGAGACGCAGATACC.

This clone was counted many times. From the germline J gene comes the end of the CDR3, since the read stops 3 residues before it. The genes are TRBV28 and TRBJ2-1; no clear D gene. The ends were cut back, 4 bases at V and 8 bases at J, with 6 bases in the middle. CDR1 MDHEN and CDR2 SYDVKM come from the germline V gene. This CDR3 contains 11 residues. CDR3 bases read: TGTGCCAGCAGTTCCTTGTATGAG. Encoded protein: CASSSLYE. The complete CDR3 protein is CASSSLYEQFF. The full variable domain, with the rest looked up from reference TRBV28 and TRBJ2-1, is DVKVTQSSRYLVKRTGEKVFLECVQDMDHENMFWYRQDPGLGLRLIYFSYDVKMKEKGDIPEGYSVSREKKERFSLILESASTNQTSMYLCASSSLYEQFFGPGTRLTVL.

This clone was counted many times. The CDR3 is cut off 3 residues early in the read; its end comes from the germline J gene. The gene calls are TRBV19 and TRBJ2-1; 9 nucleotides line up with TRBD2. The V gene end was trimmed by 3 bases and the J gene end by 5 bases; junction bases not matched to a gene: 5. The germline CDR1 and CDR2 sequences are LNHDA and SQIVND (reference sequence). The CDR3 totals 15 residues. Partial CDR3 DNA: TGTGCCAGTAGTATGTCAGCGGGAGGTAACAATGAG. Its translation: CASSMSAGGNNE. In full, the CDR3 is CASSMSAGGNNEQFF.

In this sample, this clone turned up many times. The read ends 3 residues before the CDR3 terminus; that terminus is restored from the germline J gene. The chain recombines TRBV19 with TRBJ2-7; 7 nucleotides agree with TRBD2. The CDR3 has 11 amino acids. CDR1 is LNHDA and CDR2 is SQIVND in the germline V gene (reference sequence). V shed 8 bases and J 4 bases; nucleotides not matched to a gene: 2. The CDR3 loop is CASGSGYEQYF. Partial CDR3 DNA: TGTGCCAGTGGTAGCGGGTACGAG.

This clone turned up a few times. The read terminates 3 residues before the CDR3 end, so the remaining end is supplied by the germline J gene. This chain uses TRBV7-9 with TRBJ2-5; no firm D call. From germline, CDR1 is SEHNR and CDR2 FQNEAQ (reference sequence). CDR3 length equals 13 residues. V was cut by 3 bases and J by 4 bases, with 9 bases left in between. The CDR3 here is CASSFNPGETQYF. The CDR3 DNA, read in part, is TGTGCCAGCAGCTTTAATCCGGGAGAGACC.

This clone showed up many times. The read stops 3 residues short of the end of the CDR3; the missing end is completed from the germline J gene. The chain uses TRBV5-1 and TRBJ1-4, with D uncertain. Looked up from germline, CDR1 is SGHRS and CDR2 is YFSETQ. The CDR3 has 16 amino acids. The V and J ends lost 5 bases and 4 bases respectively, with 18 bases between them. CDR3 DNA (partial): TGCGCCAGCAGTCCCGGGCACGGGGTTAATAATGAAAAA. It yields the protein CASSPGHGVNNEK. The complete CDR3 reads CASSPGHGVNNEKLFF.

This clone was recorded at least ten times. Read sequence stops 3 residues before the CDR3 end, and the germline J gene provides the missing end. The chain uses TRBV28 and TRBJ2-1, with a tentative D call TRBD1 (5 bases). Deletions cut 7 bases from V and 1 base from J, with 14 bases between. This CDR3 is built from 15 residues. Germline lookup yields CDR1 MDHEN and CDR2 SYDVKM. CDR3 protein: CASTELQESYNEQFF. CDR3 DNA (partial): TGTGCCAGCACCGAACTACAGGAGTCCTACAATGAG.

The table lists this clone with many counts. The read ends 3 residues before the CDR3 terminus; that terminus is restored from the germline J gene. The chain employs TRBV18 and TRBJ1-4, with D hard to call. V lost 6 bases and J 5 bases, leaving 10 bases between the germline ends. CDR3 length: 13 amino acids. Germline-derived CDR1 and CDR2 are KGHSH and LQKENI. The DNA read from the CDR3 is TGTGCCAGCTCGTCTCAGGAGAATGAAAAA. Amino acid sequence: CASSSQENEK. The complete CDR3 sequence is CASSSQENEKLFF.

This clone was seen ten or more times. The sequenced fragment ends 3 residues before the CDR3 boundary, so the rest is inferred from the germline J gene. The J gene is TRBJ2-3, the V gene TRBV5-1; weak D call: TRBD1 (6 bases). V gave up 0 bases and J gave up 1 base, with 12 bases separating them. CDR1 is SGHRS and CDR2 is YFSETQ in the germline V gene. The CDR3 covers 16 residues. The CDR3 here is CASSLGGGGGTDTQYF. The CDR3 bases that were read are TGCGCCAGCAGCTTGGGAGGGGGTGGCGGCACAGATACG.

This clone was seen at least ten times. The observed sequence ends 3 residues before the CDR3 terminus, with the missing tail filled in from the germline J gene. This chain joins TRBV6-4 and TRBJ2-2; TRBD1 matches 8 bases. The CDR3 is 16 residues long. CDR1 MRHNA and CDR2 SNTAGT come from the germline V gene. Incomplete CDR3 DNA: TGTGCCAGCAGTGCCCCCATGGGACAGGCGTGTGGAAAG. It translates to CASSAPMGQACGK. In full, the CDR3 reads CASSAPMGQACGKLFF.

In this sample, this clone turned up many times. The DNA ends 3 residues before the CDR3 does, and the rest of the CDR3 is filled in from the germline J gene. The chain carries TRBV13 and TRBJ1-5; the D is unclear. This CDR3 is built from 13 residues. The germline V gene encodes CDR1 PRHDT and CDR2 FYEKMQ (reference sequence). CDR3 amino acids: CASSLGNANPQHF. The CDR3 DNA, read in part, is TGTGCCAGCAGCTTAGGTAATGCTAATCCC.

In this sample, this clone turned up many times. The read ends 3 residues early relative to the CDR3; the germline J gene fills the gap. The chain has TRBV6-2 or TRBV6-3 and TRBJ2-5; a weak D match, TRBD1 (6 bases). CDR1 is MNHEY and CDR2 is SVGEGT in the germline V gene. The CDR3 is made up of 13 amino acids. The ends were cut back, 4 bases at V and 3 bases at J, with 9 bases in the middle. The CDR3 region is CASSLTGKETQYF. The CDR3 DNA, read in part, is TGTGCCAGCAGTTTAACAGGGAAAGAGACC.

This clone was found a few times. The read comes to an end 3 residues before the CDR3 does, leaving the germline J gene to fill in the end. The chain is built from TRBV7-9 and TRBJ1-2, with D possibly being TRBD1 (5 bases). Germline values: CDR1 SEHNR, CDR2 FQNEAQ (reference sequence). The CDR3 length is 15 residues. CDR3 DNA (partial): TGTGCCAGCAGCTTAGATTGGGCTAGCGGGACCGAC. This sequence encodes CASSLDWASGTD. The full CDR3 protein reads CASSLDWASGTDYTF.

This clone came up many times. The read comes to an end 3 residues before the CDR3 does, leaving the germline J gene to fill in the end. The rearrangement joins TRBV2 to TRBJ2-5; TRBD2 matches 10 bases. The CDR3 is 14 amino acids. CDR1 is SNHLY, CDR2 FYNNEI, per germline. V gave up 7 bases and J gave up 5 bases; unmatched junction bases: 7. CDR3 bases read: TGTGCCAGCATTGAGCGGGGGGGCGGGGAGACC. Its protein product is CASIERGGGET. The whole CDR3 reads CASIERGGGETQYF.

This clone was seen repeatedly, ten times or more. The read halts 3 residues ahead of the CDR3 end, with the missing end drawn from the germline J gene. J is TRBJ2-2 and V is TRBV19; D possibly corresponds to TRBD2 (6 bases). The germline CDR1 and CDR2 sequences are LNHDA and SQIVND (reference sequence). The CDR3 sequence is 15 residues long. Trimming stripped 5 bases from V and 2 bases from J, with 12 bases between. The CDR3 loop reads CASSPRDSNTGELFF. CDR3 DNA, as far as it was read: TGTGCCAGTAGTCCCCGGGACTCCAACACCGGGGAG.

This clone was recorded at least ten times. The read terminates 3 residues ahead of where the CDR3 ends, so the germline J gene completes it. The rearrangement uses TRBV11-2 and TRBJ1-1, with 10 positions matching TRBD1. The J segment lost 4 bases and the V segment lost 5 bases, leaving 7 bases of the junction unmatched. In germline, CDR1 is SGHAT, CDR2 FQNNGV. There are 15 residues in the CDR3. The sequenced CDR3 bases are TGTGCCAGCAGCGGACCGGGACAGGGGAGCACTGAA. This gives the protein CASSGPGQGSTE. The full-length CDR3 reads as CASSGPGQGSTEAFF.